The sequence of this T cell receptor (beta chain) was determined in a study of CD8 T cells in Susac syndrome. Study-level results: The study identified about sixteen and five Susac-specific public clones in total CD8+ and CD8+ TEMRA repertoires.

From blood CD8+ and CD4+ T cells, TCR beta sequences were generated. V was cut by 2 bases and J by 14 bases, with 12 bases left in between. Germline-derived CDR1 and CDR2 are MGHRA and YSYEKL. This CDR3 region has 11 residues. With random hexamers, reverse transcription was performed on about 0.5 to 1 ug of RNA. TCR beta CDR3 was amplified by immunoSEQ multiplex PCR. This amplification extended across 54 Vbeta and 13 Jbeta segments. TCRdb recomputed calls from the immunoSEQ multiplex PCR reads with MiXCR, one row per CDR3 protein. The table has approximately 190,000 distinct CDR3 sequences, over 90% seen once. A word on this clonotype: As yet, its antigen is unknown.

The source material was CD8+ T cells from PBMCs. This receptor was obtained from a human donor with Susac syndrome. The rearrangement uses TRBV4-1 and TRBJ1-2, with D maybe TRBD1 (6 bases). The CDR3 loop reads CASSQTGIYTF. CDR3 sequence (DNA): TGCGCCAGCAGCCAAACAGGGATCTATACCTTC.